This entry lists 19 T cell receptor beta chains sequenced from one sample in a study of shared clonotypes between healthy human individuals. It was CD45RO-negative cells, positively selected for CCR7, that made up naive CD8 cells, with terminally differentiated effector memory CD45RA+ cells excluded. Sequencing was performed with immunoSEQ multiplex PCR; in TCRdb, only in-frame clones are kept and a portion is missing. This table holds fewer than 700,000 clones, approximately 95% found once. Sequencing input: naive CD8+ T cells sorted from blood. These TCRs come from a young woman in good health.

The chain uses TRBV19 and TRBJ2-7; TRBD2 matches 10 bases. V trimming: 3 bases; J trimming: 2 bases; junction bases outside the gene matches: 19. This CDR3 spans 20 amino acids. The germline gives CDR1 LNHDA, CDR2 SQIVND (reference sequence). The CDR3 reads CASSMGPGTSVFNHPYEQYF. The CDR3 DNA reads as TGTGCCAGTAGTATGGGTCCCGGGACTAGCGTATTTAACCATCCCTACGAGCAGTACTTC. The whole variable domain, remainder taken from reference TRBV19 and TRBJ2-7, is DGGITQSPKYLFRKEGQNVTLSCEQNLNHDAMYWYRQDPGQGLRLIYYSQIVNDFQKGDIAEGYSVSREKKESFPLTVTSAQKNPTAFYLCASSMGPGTSVFNHPYEQYFGPGTRLTVT.

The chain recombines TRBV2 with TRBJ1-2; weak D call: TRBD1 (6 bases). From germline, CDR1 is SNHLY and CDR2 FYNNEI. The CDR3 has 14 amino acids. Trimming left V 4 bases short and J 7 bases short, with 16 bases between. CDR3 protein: CASSGFRQGIGYTF. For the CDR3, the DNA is TGTGCCAGCAGTGGGTTCCGCCAGGGGATTGGCTACACCTTC.

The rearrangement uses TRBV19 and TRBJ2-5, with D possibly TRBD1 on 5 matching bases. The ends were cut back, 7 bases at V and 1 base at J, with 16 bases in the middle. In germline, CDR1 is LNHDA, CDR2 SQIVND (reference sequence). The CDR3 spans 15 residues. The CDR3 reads CASKELGTGQETQYF. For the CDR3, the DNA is TGTGCCAGTAAGGAATTAGGAACAGGCCAAGAGACCCAGTACTTC.

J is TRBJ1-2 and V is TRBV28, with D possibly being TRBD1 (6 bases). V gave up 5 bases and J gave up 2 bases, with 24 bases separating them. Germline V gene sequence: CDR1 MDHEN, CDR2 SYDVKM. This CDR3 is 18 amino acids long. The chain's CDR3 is CASSPFWRDTKINYGYTF. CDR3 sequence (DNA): TGTGCCAGCAGTCCCTTTTGGAGGGACACGAAAATCAACTATGGCTACACCTTC.

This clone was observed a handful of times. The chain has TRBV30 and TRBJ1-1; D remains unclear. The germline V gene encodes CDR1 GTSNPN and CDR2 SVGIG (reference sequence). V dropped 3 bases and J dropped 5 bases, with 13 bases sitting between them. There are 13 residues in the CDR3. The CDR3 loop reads CAWRYLIGTEAFF. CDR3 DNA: TGTGCCTGGAGATACCTCATAGGAACTGAAGCTTTCTTT. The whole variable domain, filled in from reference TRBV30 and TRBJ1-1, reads SQTIHQWPATLVQPVGSPLSLECTVEGTSNPNLYWYRQAAGRGLQLLFYSVGIGQISSEVPQNLSASRPQDRQFILSSKKLLLSDSGFYLCAWRYLIGTEAFFGQGTRLTVV.

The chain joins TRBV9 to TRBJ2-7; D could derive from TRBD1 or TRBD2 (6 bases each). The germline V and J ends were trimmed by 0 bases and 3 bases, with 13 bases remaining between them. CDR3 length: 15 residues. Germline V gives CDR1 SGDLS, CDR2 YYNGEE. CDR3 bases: TGTGCCAGCAGCGTAGAGGGGGGCTGGCTCTACGAGCAGTACTTC. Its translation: CASSVEGGWLYEQYF.

The CDR3 nucleotides are TGTGCCAGCAGCCGCGTCGGGGGGACGAACACTGAAGCTTTCTTT. Protein: CASSRVGGTNTEAFF. The chain couples TRBV27 to TRBJ1-1; perhaps TRBD1 as D (5 bases). Trimming cost V 6 bases and J 1 base, with 15 bases left between them. In germline, CDR1 is MNHEY, CDR2 SMNVEV (reference sequence). CDR3 length equals 15 residues.

The CDR3 DNA reads TGTGCCAGCACCGTTTTAGTGGTGCAAGAGACCCAGTACTTC. It yields the protein CASTVLVVQETQYF. The chain combines TRBV5-6 with TRBJ2-5; D gene ambiguous. The ends were cut back, 6 bases at V and 2 bases at J, with 14 bases in the middle. The CDR3 is 14 amino acids. The germline V gene has CDR1 SGHDT and CDR2 YYEEEE.

CDR3 coding DNA: TGTGCCATCAGTGAGTCTCATGGGACGGGGAACACTGAAGCTTTCTTT. Translation: CAISESHGTGNTEAFF. The J gene is TRBJ1-1, the V gene TRBV10-3, with D possibly TRBD1 on 5 matching bases. V was pared by 0 bases and J by 1 base, with 12 bases between. Germline values: CDR1 ENHRY, CDR2 SYGVKD. The CDR3 loop spans 16 amino acids.

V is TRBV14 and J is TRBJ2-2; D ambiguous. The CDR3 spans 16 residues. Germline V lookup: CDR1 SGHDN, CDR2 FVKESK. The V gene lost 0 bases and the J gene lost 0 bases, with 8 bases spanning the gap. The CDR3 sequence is CASSQDSFSNTGELFF. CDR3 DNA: TGTGCCAGCAGCCAAGATTCTTTCTCGAACACCGGGGAGCTGTTTTTT.

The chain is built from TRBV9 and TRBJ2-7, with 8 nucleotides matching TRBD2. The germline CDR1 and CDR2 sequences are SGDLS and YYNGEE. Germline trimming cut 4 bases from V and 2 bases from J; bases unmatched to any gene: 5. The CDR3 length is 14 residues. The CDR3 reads CASSPGREAYEQYF. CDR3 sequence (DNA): TGTGCCAGCAGCCCCGGGAGGGAGGCCTACGAGCAGTACTTC.

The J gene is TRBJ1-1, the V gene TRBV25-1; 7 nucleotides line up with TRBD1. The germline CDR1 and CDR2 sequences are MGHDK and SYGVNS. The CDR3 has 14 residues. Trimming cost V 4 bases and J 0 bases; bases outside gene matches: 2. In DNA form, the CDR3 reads TGTGCCAGCAGTGTACAGGGGATGAACACTGAAGCTTTCTTT. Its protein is CASSVQGMNTEAFF. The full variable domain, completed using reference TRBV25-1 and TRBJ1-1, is EADIYQTPRYLVIGTGKKITLECSQTMGHDKMYWYQQDPGMELHLIHYSYGVNSTEKGDLSSESTVSRIRTEHFPLTLESARPSHTSQYLCASSVQGMNTEAFFGQGTRLTVV.

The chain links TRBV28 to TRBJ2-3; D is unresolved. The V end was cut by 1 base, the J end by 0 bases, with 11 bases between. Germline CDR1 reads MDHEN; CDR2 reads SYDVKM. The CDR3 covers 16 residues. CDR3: CASSLSPITSTDTQYF. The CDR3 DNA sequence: TGTGCCAGCAGTTTATCCCCGATAACTAGCACAGATACGCAGTATTTT.

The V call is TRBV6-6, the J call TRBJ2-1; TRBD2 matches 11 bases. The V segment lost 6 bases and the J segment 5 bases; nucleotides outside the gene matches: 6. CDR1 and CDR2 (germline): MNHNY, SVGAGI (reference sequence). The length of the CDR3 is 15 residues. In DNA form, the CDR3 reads TGTGCCAGCAGCTGGACTAGCGGGCTAAACAATGAGCAGTTCTTC. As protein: CASSWTSGLNNEQFF.

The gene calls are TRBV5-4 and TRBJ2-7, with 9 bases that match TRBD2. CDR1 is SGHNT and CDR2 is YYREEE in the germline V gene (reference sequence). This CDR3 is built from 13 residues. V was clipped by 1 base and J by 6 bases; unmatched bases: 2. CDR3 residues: CASSLSGGLEQYF. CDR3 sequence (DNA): TGTGCCAGCAGCTTGAGCGGGGGGCTCGAGCAGTACTTC.

CDR3 bases: TGCGCCAGCAGCACATCTTTAGCGGGAGAAGCCCACGAGCAGTACTTC. Its translation: CASSTSLAGEAHEQYF. The V gene is TRBV4-1, the J gene TRBJ2-7, with 9 bases lining up with TRBD2. The germline V gene has CDR1 MGHRA and CDR2 YSYEKL. There are 16 residues in the CDR3. V dropped 5 bases and J dropped 5; count of bases not matched to a gene: 13.

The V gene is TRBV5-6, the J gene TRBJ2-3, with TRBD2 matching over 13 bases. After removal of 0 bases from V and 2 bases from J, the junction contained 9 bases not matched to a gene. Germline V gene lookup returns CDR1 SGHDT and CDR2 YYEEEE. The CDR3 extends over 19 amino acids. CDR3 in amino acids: CASSLATSGRAVYTDTQYF. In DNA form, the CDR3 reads TGTGCCAGCAGCTTGGCTACTAGCGGGAGGGCCGTTTACACAGATACGCAGTATTTT.

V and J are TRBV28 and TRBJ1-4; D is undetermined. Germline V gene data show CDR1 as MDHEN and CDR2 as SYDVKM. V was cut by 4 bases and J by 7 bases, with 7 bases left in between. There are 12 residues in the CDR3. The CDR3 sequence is CASSSPAEKLFF. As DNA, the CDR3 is TGTGCCAGCAGTTCCCCTGCTGAAAAACTGTTTTTT. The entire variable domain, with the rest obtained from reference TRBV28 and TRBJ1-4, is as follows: DVKVTQSSRYLVKRTGEKVFLECVQDMDHENMFWYRQDPGLGLRLIYFSYDVKMKEKGDIPEGYSVSREKKERFSLILESASTNQTSMYLCASSSPAEKLFFGSGTQLSVL.

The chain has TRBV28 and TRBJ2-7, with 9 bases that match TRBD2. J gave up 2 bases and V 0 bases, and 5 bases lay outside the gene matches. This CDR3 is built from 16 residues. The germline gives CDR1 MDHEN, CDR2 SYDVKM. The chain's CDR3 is CASSLWGTSRAYEQYF. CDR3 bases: TGTGCCAGCAGTTTATGGGGGACTAGCCGAGCCTACGAGCAGTACTTC.